This TCR beta chain is from a study of CD8 T cell repertoires and HIV-1 epitope variants. Study-level background: T cells were stimulated with Twenty-five Gag and Nef peptides separately. An approximately 11-day culture received IL-2, IL-7 and IL-15 on days 3 and 7.

There are 17 residues in the CDR3. Looked up from germline, CDR1 is MNHEY and CDR2 is SMNVEV (reference sequence). With V trimmed by 2 bases and J by 3 bases, 8 bases remained unmatched. Worth noting for this clone: What it binds is unknown.

Only in-frame clones appear in the TCRdb table, and some are missing; sequencing was by immunoSEQ multiplex PCR. The sample records 4,500 to 5,500 clones, less than 75% being singletons. The sample was cultured CD8+ T cells derived from PBMCs. This chain connects TRBV27 to TRBJ2-2; 8 nucleotides match TRBD1. The TCR was taken from a male donor with HIV. This CDR3 is CASSLRLGTGDTGELFF. The DNA for the CDR3 is TGTGCCAGCAGTTTAAGATTGGGGACAGGAGACACCGGGGAGCTGTTTTTT.